This entry is about one T cell receptor beta chain. Its antigen remains unknown. Some clones are missing from TCRdb's copy, which holds only in-frame ones; the method was immunoSEQ multiplex PCR. The repertoire holds under 2.5 million clones, 80% to 95% seen once, with more than 0.35% in the top ten. The data were taken from a study of shared clonotypes between healthy human individuals. General study points: The small donor group covered limited genetic and exposure diversity.

Material: naive CD4+ T cells from PBMCs. Subset reported: CD45RA+ positively selected. The TCR comes from a man in his late teens or twenties in good health. Some clones in this sample may be carry-over from other donors' samples.

The CDR3 DNA sequence: TGTGCCATCAGTGAGAATAGCGGAGCTTACAATGAGCAGTTCTTC. It is translated as CAISENSGAYNEQFF. The chain combines TRBV10-3 with TRBJ2-1; TRBD2 might be the D (6 bases). The length of the CDR3 is 15 residues. Trimming shortened V by 2 bases and J by 4 bases, and 12 bases separated the two germline ends. The germline V gene encodes CDR1 ENHRY and CDR2 SYGVKD.